This T cell receptor beta chain was captured by sequencing in a study of blood T cells in healthy people across ages. A second 7 to 11 cycle PCR used barcoded and J-beta primers. TCRdb fed the 5' RACE reads into MiXCR, producing one record per CDR3 protein. This sample yields about 2 million distinct CDR3 sequences, of which around half are seen a single time; 2.1% belongs to the top ten. This clonotype was counted only a few times. Germline lookup yields CDR1 SGHTA and CDR2 FQGNSA. This CDR3 contains 14 residues. This receptor was obtained from a woman aged 40 to 50 in good health. Specimen: blood. The chain links TRBV7-2 to TRBJ2-7; no clear D. With the DNA end fitting TRBJ2-5 better, the J assignment may be wrong. This CDR3 reads CASSLVRAWETQYF. The DNA of the CDR3 is TGTGCCAGCAGCTTAGTAAGAGCGTGGGAGACCCAGTACTTC.